This T cell receptor (beta chain) emerged from a study of patients and donors after allogeneic stem cell transplantation. Germline CDR1 MNHEY, CDR2 SVGAGI. V was clipped by 4 bases and J by 6 bases; unmatched bases: 4. The CDR3 consists of 13 residues. This clonotype turned up a few times. TCRdb reprocessed the RT-PCR reads with MiXCR, giving one entry per CDR3 protein. The sample consists of roughly 940,000 distinct CDR3 sequences, roughly 18% of them appearing once. This sequence was found in a human donor who was either an allogeneic HSCT recipient or a stem cell or donor lymphocyte infusion donor (not recorded which). It is not recorded whose cells these are; they may come from a transplant donor. What was sequenced was blood, either unsorted or a sorted T cell fraction (not recorded which). The rearrangement links TRBV6-5 to TRBJ2-5; 8 bases agree with TRBD1. CDR3 nucleotides: TGTGCCAGCAGTTGGACAGGGCGACAGACCCAGTACTTC. Translated, it gives CASSWTGRQTQYF.